The rows below give T cell receptor beta chains drawn from one sample of a study of cytomegalovirus exposure and HLA in healthy donors. Sequenced by immunoSEQ multiplex PCR; TCRdb stores in-frame clones only, minus some. The profile covers around 160,000 clones, with nearly 80% appearing a single time and about 2.9% taken by the ten largest. The sequencing sample was made of PBMCs. These receptors all stem from a man aged 40-49 years in good health and CMV-seropositive. Each CDR3 is given with its conserved first and last residue. A D gene is named only where the DNA matches it firmly. The listing skips clone size in some rows; elsewhere it reads once, few, many or a size class.

TRBV6-1	-	TRBJ2-7	-	TGTGCCAGCAGTGAGGCACAGGGATTTGGCCACGAGCAGTACTTC	CASSEAQGFGHEQYF
TRBV9	-	TRBJ2-2	-	TGTGCCAGCAGCGTAGTTTCGCAGTCCACCGGGGAGCTGTTTTTT	CASSVVSQSTGELFF
TRBV5-1	-	TRBJ2-7	-	TGCGCCAGCAGCTTGTATGGCGGGGACGAGCAGTACTTC	CASSLYGGDEQYF
TRBV7-9	-	TRBJ2-7	TRBD2	TGTTCCAGCAGCTTTAATGGAGCAAGGCGGGAGGTCCCCGAGCAGTACTTC	CSSSFNGARREVPEQYF
TRBV6-1	-	TRBJ2-7	-	TGTGCCAGCAGGGAGTCGACCTACGAGCAGTACTTC	CASRESTYEQYF
TRBV11-2	-	TRBJ2-1	-	TGTGCCAGCAGCCTAGAACACCTTCTAACTGGAGATGAGCAGTTCTTC	CASSLEHLLTGDEQFF
TRBV6-5	-	TRBJ1-1	TRBD1	TGTGCCAGCAGTTACGACAGGGAGGCGAACACTGAAGCTTTCTTT	CASSYDREANTEAFF
TRBV5-1	-	TRBJ2-1	-	TGCGCCAGCAGCTTGGGGGGACTTTACAATGAGCAGTTCTTC	CASSLGGLYNEQFF
TRBV11-2	-	TRBJ2-1	TRBD2	TGTGCCAGCAGCTTATCGGCGGGAGTGGGGGTACAGAATGAGCAGTTCTTC	CASSLSAGVGVQNEQFF
TRBV7-9	-	TRBJ1-1	-	TGTGCCAGCACCGAGACAGCGGGATTAGAAAAAGCTTTCTTT	CASTETAGLEKAFF
TRBV5-4	once	TRBJ1-2	-	TGTGCCAGCAGCTTCCCCTCGCCAGGTGGCTACACCTTC	CASSFPSPGGYTF
TRBV18	-	TRBJ2-7	-	TGTGCCAGCTCGGCACTAGTCTACGACGAGCAGTACTTC	CASSALVYDEQYF
TRBV27	few	TRBJ2-1	-	TGTGCCAGCAGAACAGGGCGCGACCGGATTACCTACAATGAGCAGTTCTTC	CASRTGRDRITYNEQFF
TRBV5-4	-	TRBJ2-3	TRBD1	TGTGCCATTCCGACAGGACAGGGACAGACCACAGATACGCAGTATTTT	CAIPTGQGQTTDTQYF
TRBV29-1	-	TRBJ2-2	TRBD2	TGCAGCGCCTCAGGGACTAGCGGGGGTCTCACCGGGGAGCTGTTTTTT	CSASGTSGGLTGELFF
TRBV18	-	TRBJ2-5	TRBD1	TGTGCCAGCTCACCCCCGGGACAGCAAGAGACCCAGTACTTC	CASSPPGQQETQYF
TRBV18	-	TRBJ2-4	-	TGTGCCAGCTCACCACCTAGCTCTGCTCAGTACTTC	CASSPPSSAQYF
TRBV19	-	TRBJ2-5	TRBD2	TGTGCCAGCCGAAGCGGGAGGGCCGGGGAGACCCAGTACTTC	CASRSGRAGETQYF
TRBV7-6	-	TRBJ2-5	TRBD1	TGTGCCAGCAGCTTAGCCCGACAGGGCCCAGGGACCCAGTACTTC	CASSLARQGPGTQYF
TRBV5-4	few	TRBJ2-5	TRBD1	TGTGCCAGCAGCCGGACAGGACAAGAGACCCAGTACTTC	CASSRTGQETQYF
TRBV30	-	TRBJ1-1	-	TGTGCCTGGGTGTTCGACACGAACACTGAAGCTTTCTTT	CAWVFDTNTEAFF
TRBV7-9	-	TRBJ1-1	-	TGTGCCAGCAGCCCGACAGCAGAAGCTTTCTTT	CASSPTAEAFF
TRBV25-1	-	TRBJ2-2	-	TGTGCCTGCCTGGGGCCCCACACCGGGGAGCTGTTTTTT	CACLGPHTGELFF
TRBV6-5	-	TRBJ2-6	-	TGTGCCAGCAGTCGTACAGCCTCTGGGGCCAACGTCCTGACTTTC	CASSRTASGANVLTF
TRBV29-1	-	TRBJ1-2	-	TGCAGCGTTGAAACCGGCTATGGCTACACCTTC	CSVETGYGYTF
TRBV5-1	few	TRBJ2-2	-	TGCGCCAGCAGCTTGGGGCCGGGGACCGGGGAGCTGTTTTTT	CASSLGPGTGELFF
TRBV9	-	TRBJ2-3	-	TGTGCCAGCAGCGCGGGGTGGCAGATCACAGATACGCAGTATTTT	CASSAGWQITDTQYF
TRBV6-5	-	TRBJ2-1	-	TGTGCCAGCAGTTACTGGTCAGCAGGGTACAATGAGCAGTTCTTC	CASSYWSAGYNEQFF
TRBV29-1	once	TRBJ2-1	TRBD1	TGCAGCGTTGACATTGTTTGGGGGGACAGGGTGAGCAATGAGCAGTTCTTC	CSVDIVWGDRVSNEQFF
TRBV28	-	TRBJ1-2	-	TGTGCCAGCAGTTTACCCACAGGGCCTGGTGGCTACACCTTC	CASSLPTGPGGYTF
TRBV5-6	-	TRBJ1-3	-	TGTGCCAGCAGCTTGATGGATAACAGGCTCTCTGGAAACACCATATATTTT	CASSLMDNRLSGNTIYF
TRBV18	-	TRBJ1-1	-	TGTGCCAGCACCCTGTTCGGGGATGAAGCTTTCTTT	CASTLFGDEAFF
TRBV5-1	few	TRBJ2-7	-	TGCGCCAGCAGCTTGGAGGCACAGGTAGGCTACGAGCAGTACTTC	CASSLEAQVGYEQYF
TRBV6-1	-	TRBJ2-5	TRBD1	TGTGCCAGCAGTGGCATCAGGGGGTTACAAGAGACCCAGTACTTC	CASSGIRGLQETQYF
TRBV25-1	few	TRBJ2-3	TRBD2	TGTGCCAGCAGTGTTTCCGGGACTAGCGGGAATACGCAGTATTTT	CASSVSGTSGNTQYF
TRBV5-1	-	TRBJ2-5	TRBD1	TGCGCCAGCAGCTTGATCCCGACAGGGGGCGGAGAGACCCAGTACTTC	CASSLIPTGGGETQYF
TRBV5-6	-	TRBJ2-3	-	TGTGCCAGCAGCTTGTACGGTAGCACAGATACGCAGTATTTT	CASSLYGSTDTQYF
TRBV27	-	TRBJ1-3	-	TGTGCCAGCAGTTACAGGGAAGGAAACACCATATATTTT	CASSYREGNTIYF
TRBV7-2	-	TRBJ2-1	TRBD1	TGTGCCAGCAGCTCCCAAAGGGGGCAGTTGGGCAATGAGCAGTTCTTC	CASSSQRGQLGNEQFF
TRBV4-1	-	TRBJ1-5	-	TGCGCCAGCAGCCAAGAGAGAGGCATTCAGCCCCAGCATTTT	CASSQERGIQPQHF
TRBV30	-	TRBJ1-6	-	TGTGCCTGGACCTCAACCAGCGGGCCACCCCTCCACTTT	CAWTSTSGPPLHF
TRBV25-1	-	TRBJ2-1	TRBD1	TGTGCCAGCAGTGAACCTATCGGGCAGGGGGACTACAATGAGCAGTTCTTC	CASSEPIGQGDYNEQFF
TRBV19	once	TRBJ2-7	TRBD2	TGTGCCAGTAGTTCTAGCGGGGGGCTCTACGAGCAGTACTTC	CASSSSGGLYEQYF
TRBV6-1	-	TRBJ2-7	-	TGTGCCAGCAGTAGGACAGCTTTTTACGAGCAGTACTTC	CASSRTAFYEQYF
TRBV19	few	TRBJ2-3	-	TGTGCCAGTAGTCGCAGGGCCAGCACAGATACGCAGTATTTT	CASSRRASTDTQYF
TRBV7-3	-	TRBJ2-2	-	TGTGCCAGCAGCTTTACAGGGTTAGCCGGGGAGCTGTTTTTT	CASSFTGLAGELFF
TRBV5-1	few	TRBJ2-7	TRBD1	TGCGCCAGCAGCTTGGGGACAGGGGAGGGACACGAGCAGTACTTC	CASSLGTGEGHEQYF
TRBV10-1	-	TRBJ1-5	TRBD1	TGCGCCAGCAGTGTAGGGGGCAGCAATCAGCCCCAGCATTTT	CASSVGGSNQPQHF
TRBV7-2	-	TRBJ2-5	TRBD2	TGTGCCAGCAGCTTCCTTAGCGGGAGTGGGGAGACCCAGTACTTC	CASSFLSGSGETQYF
TRBV7-6	-	TRBJ2-3	-	TGTGCCAGCAGCAGCCAGAGACAGACTAGCACAGATACGCAGTATTTT	CASSSQRQTSTDTQYF
TRBV7-9	-	TRBJ1-5	TRBD1	TGTGCCAGCAGCTTAGCCGGGACAGCCCTAGATAGCAATCAGCCCCAGCATTTT	CASSLAGTALDSNQPQHF